This T cell receptor (beta chain) was profiled in a study of T-cell memory formation after mild COVID-19. TCRdb re-analysed the 5' RACE reads in MiXCR, keeping a single row per CDR3 protein. The profile covers fewer than 250,000 distinct CDR3 sequences, with 15% appearing a single time and 2.1% taken by the ten largest. This clonotype was recorded many times. Specimen: PBMCs or a T cell subset sorted from them (not recorded which). The sequence was collected from an adult woman who had mild COVID-19 (a few samples of this study predate the infection). Cell type and time point are not known.

CDR3 sequence (DNA): TGTGCCACCAGTGCGGGGAGTTACAATGAGCAGTTCTTC. Translating gives CATSAGSYNEQFF. V and J are TRBV24-1 and TRBJ2-1; the D gene is possibly TRBD2 (5 bases). Trimming removed 5 bases from V and 4 bases from J, with 8 bases in between. Germline lookup yields CDR1 KGHDR and CDR2 SFDVKD. This CDR3 comprises 13 residues.